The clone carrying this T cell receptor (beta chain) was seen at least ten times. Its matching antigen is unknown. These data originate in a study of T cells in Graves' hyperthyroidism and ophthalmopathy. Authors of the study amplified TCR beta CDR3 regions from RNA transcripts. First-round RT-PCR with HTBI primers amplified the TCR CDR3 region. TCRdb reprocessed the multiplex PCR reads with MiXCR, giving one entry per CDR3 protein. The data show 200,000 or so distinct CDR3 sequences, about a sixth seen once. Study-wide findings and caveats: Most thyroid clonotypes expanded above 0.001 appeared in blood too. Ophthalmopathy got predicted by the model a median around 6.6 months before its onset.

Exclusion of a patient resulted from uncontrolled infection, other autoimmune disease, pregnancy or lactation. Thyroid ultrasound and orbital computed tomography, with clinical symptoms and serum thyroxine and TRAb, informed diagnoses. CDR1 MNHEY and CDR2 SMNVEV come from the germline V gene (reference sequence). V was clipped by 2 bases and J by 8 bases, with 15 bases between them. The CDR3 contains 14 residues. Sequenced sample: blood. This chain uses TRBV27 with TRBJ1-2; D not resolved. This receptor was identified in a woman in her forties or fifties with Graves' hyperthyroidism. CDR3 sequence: CASSLKSGRTGYTF. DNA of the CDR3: TGTGCCAGCAGTTTAAAATCCGGACGCACCGGCTACACCTTC.